This T cell receptor beta chain was identified during a study of glioma-infiltrating T cells after dendritic cell vaccination. Overall study: Dendritic cell vaccination trial patients had either newly diagnosed or recurrent glioblastoma.

Between the trimmed V and J ends, which lost 6 bases and 3 bases, there was a span of 20 bases. Germline V gene lookup returns CDR1 KGHSH and CDR2 LQKENI. The CDR3 extends over 16 amino acids. Sequencing was performed with immunoSEQ multiplex PCR; in TCRdb, only in-frame clones are kept and a portion is missing. The sample has about 50,000 clones; 85% are singletons. The sequence was obtained from a human donor with glioblastoma. The specimen was blood, collected before dendritic cell vaccination. The chain couples TRBV18 to TRBJ1-2; D unclear. The CDR3 spells CASSPATSVRDYGYTF. For the CDR3, the DNA is TGTGCCAGCTCCCCCGCTACTAGTGTCCGGGACTATGGCTACACCTTC.